This entry is about one TCR beta chain. The antigen remains undetermined. This sample stems from a study of human thymus T cells. The donor group consisted of healthy Finnish infants who were having corrective surgery for congenital heart defects. A roughly 0.45-1 mL peripheral blood aliquot was taken intraoperatively from four of eight donors. Blood DNA came from all available leukocytes, not a fixed cell number. Repertoires were generated with immunoSEQ multiplex PCR, while TCRdb's copy carries only in-frame clones and drops some. The table has approximately 40,000 clones, over 85% seen once; the top ten hold more than 0.095%. V lost 1 base and J 0 bases, leaving 4 bases between the germline ends. The CDR3 spans 15 residues. CDR1 and CDR2 (germline): SGHAT, FQNNGV. Study-level findings and limits: In thymic and blood repertoires alike, V and J usage looked biased.

Sequencing used blood. This chain joins TRBV11-2 and TRBJ2-6; D remains ambiguous. This clonotype was obtained from a boy under two years old with a congenital heart defect but otherwise immunologically healthy. CDR3: CASSLVLSGANVLTF. The DNA of the CDR3 is TGTGCCAGCAGCTTAGTCCTCTCTGGGGCCAACGTCCTGACTTTC.